The T cell receptor beta chain under discussion was sequenced for a study of blood T cells in healthy people across ages. This clonotype was observed a handful of times. The antigen is not known. Study conclusions and caveats: Underestimates were what the diversity estimates from one million T cells were considered to be.

Then a second PCR, running roughly 6 to 12 cycles, was carried out with a sample-barcoded 5' primer and a J-beta primer mix. Via MiXCR, TCRdb re-called the 5' RACE reads, giving one row per CDR3 protein. The sample holds 2 million or so distinct CDR3 sequences, roughly 52% seen once. The source of this sequence is a woman between 40 and 50 years old in good health. The sample taken for sequencing was blood.

CDR3 nucleotides: TGTGCCAGCAGCCTAAGTTTGGGGGACTATCAGCCCCAGCATTTT. Protein: CASSLSLGDYQPQHF. This rearrangement joins TRBV7-2 to TRBJ1-5; perhaps TRBD1 as D (5 bases). Trimming stripped 5 bases from V and 5 bases from J, with 16 bases between. Germline loops: CDR1 SGHTA, CDR2 FQGNSA. The CDR3 sequence is 15 residues long.